This T cell receptor beta chain was documented in a study of shared clonotypes between healthy human individuals. Study-wide points: A limitation of the genetic and exposure-history diversity represented arose from few donors.

The method was immunoSEQ multiplex PCR; TCRdb's version includes in-frame clones alone and lacks a portion of them. This repertoire shows some 1 million clones, 70% to 80% found once; its top ten account for approximately 1.5%. The table lists this clone with many counts. Its antigen is currently unknown. The origin of this receptor is a man aged 18 to 29 in good health. Material for sequencing was memory CD4+ T cells sorted from blood. Subset: CD45RA-negative fraction.

CDR3 loop: CASSQDLGTGREQYF. CDR3 in DNA: TGTGCCAGCAGCCAAGATCTGGGGACAGGGCGCGAGCAGTACTTC. The rearrangement links TRBV4-2 to TRBJ2-7; TRBD1 agrees at 9 bases. The length of the CDR3 is 15 residues. With 0 bases clipped from V and 6 bases from J, the junction kept 6 bases outside the gene matches. Germline V gene lookup returns CDR1 LGHNA and CDR2 YNFKEQ.